What follows describes a single T cell receptor (beta chain). Its antigen remains unknown. The data derive from a study of CD8 T cells in ankylosing spondylitis. Findings of the study overall: A TCR beta motif made of under 10 highly homologous variants seemed typical of ankylosing spondylitis blood.

Germline-derived CDR1 and CDR2 are MDHEN and SYDVKM. CDR3 length: 13 residues. V lost 6 bases to trimming and J lost 2 bases, with 11 bases between them. One entry per CDR3 protein, called by TCRdb with MiXCR from the 5' RACE reads. The table records just over 350,000 distinct CDR3 sequences, about 20% of them present only once. The origin of this receptor is a male donor with ankylosing spondylitis or in good health (not recorded which). The chain uses TRBV28 and TRBJ2-7; D is uncertain. The sequencing input was blood, either unsorted or a sorted T cell fraction (not recorded which). The CDR3 sequence is CASRFDRTYEQYF. The CDR3 nucleotides are TGTGCCAGCAGATTCGACCGCACCTACGAGCAGTACTTC.